Listed here are 20 T cell receptor beta chains from one sample, sequenced in a study of early T cells in non-severe SARS-CoV-2 infection. TCRdb redid the calling of the 5' RACE reads with MiXCR, one entry per CDR3 protein. This sample has about 61,000 distinct CDR3 sequences; approximately 11% occur once, and the top ten carry 1.7%. The source material was whole blood. These receptor sequences come from an adult who was a healthcare worker with PCR-confirmed SARS-CoV-2 infection or an uninfected control (not recorded which).

The sample holds a few counts of this clonotype. V gene TRBV10-3 combines with J gene TRBJ1-6; maybe TRBD1 (5 bases). This CDR3 contains 13 residues. Germline CDR1 reads ENHRY; CDR2 reads SYGVKD. V was shortened by 8 bases and J by 12 bases, with 17 bases between the two germline ends. The CDR3 reads CAIRGGVEGPLHF. The CDR3 nucleotides are TGTGCCATCCGGGGAGGGGTTGAGGGACCCCTCCACTTT.

This clonotype was detected only a few times. This chain links TRBV30 with TRBJ2-1; TRBD1 matches at 8 bases. Looked up from germline, CDR1 is GTSNPN and CDR2 is SVGIG (reference sequence). CDR3 size: 15 residues. Trimming removed 5 bases from V and 4 bases from J; junction bases left unmatched: 10. In DNA form, the CDR3 reads TGTGCCTGGGAACCACGGGACAGGCCATACAATGAGCAGTTCTTC. It translates to CAWEPRDRPYNEQFF.

The V and J genes are TRBV4-3 and TRBJ1-2; D may be TRBD1 (6 bases). CDR1 and CDR2 from the germline V gene are LGHNA and YSLEER. V was clipped by 0 bases and J by 3 bases, with 14 bases between them. CDR3 length: 16 amino acids. As DNA, the CDR3 is TGCGCCAGCAGCCAAGAAGACCGGGGGCGCCACTATGGCTACACCTTC. Translation: CASSQEDRGRHYGYTF.

This clonotype was found many times. The rearrangement uses TRBV7-8 and TRBJ2-4, with a weak D call TRBD2 (6 bases). The V end lost 3 bases, the J end lost 0 bases, and 15 bases lay between the germline ends. The germline V gene encodes CDR1 SGHVS and CDR2 FQNEAQ. This CDR3 has 17 residues. CDR3 residues: CASSLWGGEKAKNIQYF. For the CDR3, the DNA is TGTGCCAGCAGCTTGTGGGGCGGGGAGAAAGCCAAAAACATTCAGTACTTC.

This clonotype was found many times. The chain carries TRBV25-1 and TRBJ2-3, with D possibly TRBD2 on 6 matching bases. The V and J ends lost 0 bases and 5 bases respectively, with 21 bases between them. The CDR3 is 18 residues long. From germline, CDR1 is MGHDK and CDR2 SYGVNS. This CDR3 is CASSEYREETFGQDTQYF. CDR3 DNA: TGTGCCAGCAGTGAATACAGGGAGGAGACATTTGGGCAAGATACGCAGTATTTT.

The chain uses TRBV30 and TRBJ1-2, with a tentative D call TRBD1 (5 bases). Germline V gene data show CDR1 as GTSNPN and CDR2 as SVGIG (reference sequence). The CDR3 is 12 amino acids. Trimming stripped 3 bases from V and 2 bases from J, with 7 bases between. The CDR3 is CAWRGTNYGYTF. The CDR3 DNA reads TGTGCCTGGAGAGGGACGAACTATGGCTACACCTTC.

This clonotype appeared many times. The chain links TRBV12-3 or TRBV12-4 to TRBJ1-4; D unresolved. The CDR3 is 11 amino acids. V lost 3 bases and J lost 8, with 4 bases in between. CDR3 in DNA: TGTGCCAGCAGTTTTGGCGAAAAACTGTTTTTT. Its translation is CASSFGEKLFF.

This clonotype was observed a handful of times. The J gene is TRBJ2-3, the V gene TRBV20-1, with 10 bases lining up with TRBD2. The CDR3 has 15 amino acids. With V trimmed by 6 bases and J by 5 bases, 11 bases remained unmatched. Germline-derived CDR1 and CDR2 are DFQATT and SNEGSKA (reference sequence). In DNA, the CDR3 is TGCAGTGCCTCAGGGGGTAGCGGGGGGCGAGATACGCAGTATTTT. Translation gives CSASGGSGGRDTQYF.

Many counts were recorded for this clonotype. The chain combines TRBV11-2 with TRBJ2-2; no reliable D call. The CDR3 covers 14 residues. V lost 5 bases to trimming and J lost 3 bases, with 10 bases between them. Germline V lookup: CDR1 SGHAT, CDR2 FQNNGV. The DNA of the CDR3 is TGTGCCAGCAGCCCACGACTTGACACCGGGGAGCTGTTTTTT. The encoded protein is CASSPRLDTGELFF.

Ten or more counts support this clonotype. This chain uses TRBV7-6 with TRBJ1-4, with D uncertain. V was pared by 1 base and J by 2 bases, with 11 bases between. CDR1 and CDR2 from the germline V gene are SGHVS and FNYEAQ. CDR3 size: 16 residues. CDR3 nucleotide sequence: TGTGCCAGCAGCTTAGGGACCCTGGGGACTAATGAAAAACTGTTTTTT. Translating it yields CASSLGTLGTNEKLFF.

The chain links TRBV29-1 to TRBJ1-1; perhaps TRBD1 as D (5 bases). V was shortened by 3 bases and J by 6 bases, with 14 bases between the two germline ends. Germline lookup yields CDR1 SQVTM and CDR2 ANQGSEA. The CDR3 has 13 residues. The CDR3 is CSVDGQGVPEAFF. DNA of the CDR3: TGCAGCGTTGATGGGCAGGGAGTTCCTGAAGCTTTCTTT.

This clonotype was seen once. The rearrangement uses TRBV20-1 and TRBJ1-1; TRBD1 is a possible D gene (5 bases). Germline V CDR1 and CDR2: DFQATT, SNEGSKA (reference sequence). Trimming stripped 0 bases from V and 0 bases from J, with 8 bases between. This CDR3 spans 14 amino acids. CDR3 residues: CSAREGALNTEAFF. The CDR3 nucleotides read TGCAGTGCTAGAGAAGGGGCACTGAACACTGAAGCTTTCTTT.

This clonotype was counted ten times or more. The rearrangement joins TRBV7-2 to TRBJ2-1; D might be TRBD1 (5 bases). The V end was cut by 1 base, the J end by 0 bases, with 10 bases between. In germline, CDR1 is SGHTA, CDR2 FQGNSA. The CDR3 spans 16 residues. CDR3 in DNA: TGTGCCAGCAGCTTAGTCACAGGCGTCTCCTACAATGAGCAGTTCTTC. Its translation: CASSLVTGVSYNEQFF.

This clonotype was seen many times. The chain uses TRBV27 and TRBJ2-6, with D possibly called TRBD1 or TRBD2 (6 bases each). This CDR3 has 15 amino acids. V was clipped by 3 bases and J by 2 bases, with 8 bases between them. Germline-derived CDR1 and CDR2 are MNHEY and SMNVEV (reference sequence). CDR3 DNA: TGTGCCAGCAGTTTTCGGGGGCCTGGGGCCAACGTCCTGACTTTC. This codes for CASSFRGPGANVLTF.

J is TRBJ1-2 and V is TRBV4-3, with a weak D call TRBD1 (5 bases). V dropped 2 bases and J dropped 7 bases, with 32 bases sitting between them. CDR1 and CDR2 from the germline V gene are LGHNA and YSLEER. This CDR3 has 20 residues. The CDR3 is CASSQLGSGTQVSLTSGYTF. In DNA form, the CDR3 reads TGCGCCAGCAGCCAACTTGGGAGCGGGACCCAAGTTTCGCTCACGAGTGGCTACACCTTC.

The chain has TRBV7-8 and TRBJ1-6; 9 nucleotides match TRBD1. The V and J ends lost 5 bases and 7 bases, in that order; junction bases with no gene match: 6. Germline CDR1 SGHVS, CDR2 FQNEAQ. The CDR3 sequence is 15 residues long. Here the CDR3 DNA reads TGTGCCAGCAGCACAGCCGGACAGGGGAATTCACCCCTCCACTTT. This codes for CASSTAGQGNSPLHF.

This clonotype was seen ten or more times. The rearrangement links TRBV12-3 or TRBV12-4 to TRBJ2-4; tentatively, D is TRBD1 (6 bases). V was cut by 3 bases and J by 0 bases, with 12 bases left in between. There are 16 residues in the CDR3. The CDR3 is CASSFGTPVAKNIQYF. The DNA of the CDR3 is TGTGCCAGCAGTTTCGGGACACCGGTAGCCAAAAACATTCAGTACTTC.

This chain connects TRBV10-1 to TRBJ2-7, with a possible D match to TRBD2 (5 bases). Trimming took 3 bases from V and 4 from J, leaving 13 bases between them. The CDR3 totals 14 residues. Germline CDR1 reads WNHNN; CDR2 reads SYGVQD (reference sequence). The DNA for the CDR3 is TGCGCCAGCAGTGAAAAGGAGGAAGGATACGAGCAGTACTTC. Its protein product is CASSEKEEGYEQYF.

The table lists this clonotype with many counts. The chain links TRBV10-3 to TRBJ1-4, with unresolved D. V shed 4 bases and J shed 1 base, with 10 bases lying between them. CDR1 and CDR2 (germline): ENHRY, SYGVKD. CDR3 length equals 15 residues. CDR3 bases: TGTGCCATCAGTGTAACGGGTGGAACTAATGAAAAACTGTTTTTT. Translated: CAISVTGGTNEKLFF.

This clonotype showed up many times. The chain carries TRBV9 and TRBJ2-4, with D tentatively TRBD1 or TRBD2 (5 bases each). The V end lost 1 base, the J end lost 7 bases, and 15 bases lay between the germline ends. This CDR3 has 15 amino acids. The germline CDR1 and CDR2 sequences are SGDLS and YYNGEE. CDR3 DNA: TGTGCCAGCAGCGTAATAACGGGACGCAGGAACATTCAGTACTTC. Protein sequence: CASSVITGRRNIQYF. Looking up the rest from reference TRBV9 and TRBJ2-4 gives the full variable domain: DSGVTQTPKHLITATGQRVTLRCSPRSGDLSVYWYQQSLDQGLQFLIQYYNGEERAKGNILERFSAQQFPDLHSELNLSSLELGDSALYFCASSVITGRRNIQYFGAGTRLSVL.